The rows below give T cell receptor beta chains drawn from one sample of a study of cytomegalovirus exposure and HLA in healthy donors. Repertoires were generated with immunoSEQ multiplex PCR, while TCRdb's copy carries only in-frame clones and drops some. The data hold 50,000 to 65,000 clones, with approximately 73% observed a single time. Material: PBMCs. The receptors derive from a man younger than 35 in good health and CMV-seronegative. CDR3s include the opening cysteine and the closing phenylalanine or tryptophan. The D gene is left open where the match is weak. Clone size is shown for a subset of rows, as once, few, many or a class of expanded clone.

size: once
J: TRBJ2-2
D: .
V: TRBV29-1
DNA: TGCAGCGTTGGGGCCGAGAACACCGGGGAGCTGTTTTTT
CDR3: CSVGAENTGELFF

size: .
J: TRBJ1-2
D: .
V: TRBV10-3
DNA: TGTGCCATCAGTGAGTCGTTTACGCGGGGCGGCTACACCTTC
CDR3: CAISESFTRGGYTF

size: .
J: TRBJ2-7
D: .
V: TRBV4-3
DNA: TGCGCCAGCAGCCAAGATCACGCGGCCCCCTACGAGCAGTACTTC
CDR3: CASSQDHAAPYEQYF

size: .
J: TRBJ2-7
D: TRBD1
V: TRBV5-1
DNA: TGCGCCAGCAGCCCCAGTGTCCGGGACAGGGGCTACGAGCAGTACTTC
CDR3: CASSPSVRDRGYEQYF

size: .
J: TRBJ2-6
D: TRBD2
V: TRBV2
DNA: TGTGCCAGCAGTGATTTAGCGGGAGGGCCTGGGGCCAACGTCCTGACTTTC
CDR3: CASSDLAGGPGANVLTF

size: .
J: TRBJ1-5
D: .
V: TRBV4-1
DNA: TGCGCCAGCAGCCAAGATCCAGGGAATCAGCCCCAGCATTTT
CDR3: CASSQDPGNQPQHF

size: .
J: TRBJ2-1
D: .
V: TRBV5-4
DNA: TGTGCCAGCAGCCCTCCGTGGGCCTTCGATGAGCAGTTCTTC
CDR3: CASSPPWAFDEQFF

size: .
J: TRBJ1-1
D: .
V: TRBV6-1
DNA: TGTGCCAGCAGTGCGGCTAACGGGGGTACTGAAGCTTTCTTT
CDR3: CASSAANGGTEAFF

size: few
J: TRBJ2-5
D: TRBD2
V: TRBV2
DNA: TGTGCCAGCAGTTCCCAGGAGGGTGGACTAGCGGGAGGAGAGACCCAGTACTTC
CDR3: CASSSQEGGLAGGETQYF

size: .
J: TRBJ2-7
D: TRBD1
V: TRBV10-3
DNA: TGTGCCATCAGTGGACAGGGGAATCACGAGCAGTACTTC
CDR3: CAISGQGNHEQYF

size: .
J: TRBJ2-3
D: TRBD2
V: TRBV5-4
DNA: TGTGCCAGCAGCGCGGGGGGATGGCGGACTGACTTCACAGATACGCAGTATTTT
CDR3: CASSAGGWRTDFTDTQYF

size: .
J: TRBJ2-1
D: TRBD2
V: TRBV5-1
DNA: TGCGCCAGCAGCTTGGCCAAGGTAGCGGGTGGGTACAATGAGCAGTTCTTC
CDR3: CASSLAKVAGGYNEQFF

size: .
J: TRBJ2-3
D: .
V: TRBV9
DNA: TGTGCCAGCAGCTCATCAGCCCCTACAAGCCGGGACACAGATACGCAGTATTTT
CDR3: CASSSSAPTSRDTDTQYF

size: .
J: TRBJ1-2
D: .
V: TRBV30
DNA: TGTGCCTGGACCAATACAAGACTGAGCTACACCTTC
CDR3: CAWTNTRLSYTF

size: .
J: TRBJ2-2
D: TRBD1
V: TRBV5-4
DNA: TGTGCCAGCAGCTGGGGACAGGGCGCGAACACCGGGGAGCTGTTTTTT
CDR3: CASSWGQGANTGELFF

size: .
J: TRBJ2-3
D: .
V: TRBV6-5
DNA: TGTGCCAGCAGTTACTCCCTTATAACAGATACGCAGTATTTT
CDR3: CASSYSLITDTQYF

size: .
J: TRBJ1-1
D: TRBD1
V: TRBV18
DNA: TGTGCCAGCTCACCCATGGACAGGGCCACTGAAGCTTTCTTT
CDR3: CASSPMDRATEAFF

size: .
J: TRBJ1-1
D: .
V: TRBV27
DNA: TGTGCCAGCCGAAGGGGGGGCACTGAAGCTTTCTTT
CDR3: CASRRGGTEAFF

size: .
J: TRBJ2-7
D: TRBD2
V: TRBV2
DNA: TGTGCCAGCAGTGTGGCGGGAGCATCCTACGAGCAGTACTTC
CDR3: CASSVAGASYEQYF

size: .
J: TRBJ1-1
D: .
V: TRBV30
DNA: TGTGCCTGGACCTTGGGAGGGTCCACTGAAGCTTTCTTT
CDR3: CAWTLGGSTEAFF

size: .
J: TRBJ1-2
D: TRBD1
V: TRBV7-9
DNA: TGTGCCAGCAGCCCCCCCGGACAGGGAACTAACTATGGCTACACCTTC
CDR3: CASSPPGQGTNYGYTF

size: once
J: TRBJ1-5
D: .
V: TRBV6-5
DNA: TGTGCCAGCAGTTACTCGAGTCTTCAGCCCCAGCATTTT
CDR3: CASSYSSLQPQHF

size: .
J: TRBJ2-2
D: .
V: TRBV5-1
DNA: TGCGCCAGCAGCTCAGGGGGGTTCACCGGGGAGCTGTTTTTT
CDR3: CASSSGGFTGELFF

size: .
J: TRBJ2-5
D: .
V: TRBV27
DNA: TGTGCCAGCAGACCACTAGGGGGAGAAGAGACCCAGTACTTC
CDR3: CASRPLGGEETQYF

size: .
J: TRBJ1-1
D: .
V: TRBV7-2
DNA: TGTGCCAGCAGCTTAGACAGGGCAGGGCAAGCTTTCTTT
CDR3: CASSLDRAGQAFF

size: .
J: TRBJ1-1
D: .
V: TRBV5-8
DNA: TGTGCCAGCAGCGATGCAAAGCACAGGGCTAACACTGAAGCTTTCTTT
CDR3: CASSDAKHRANTEAFF

size: few
J: TRBJ2-3
D: .
V: TRBV10-2
DNA: TGCGCCAGCAGTGAGGGTTGGGTCGGGAGAGACGATACGCAGTATTTT
CDR3: CASSEGWVGRDDTQYF

size: few
J: TRBJ1-1
D: .
V: TRBV28
DNA: TGTGCCAGCAGTAAAGACAGGACTGAAGCTTTCTTT
CDR3: CASSKDRTEAFF

size: .
J: TRBJ2-5
D: TRBD1
V: TRBV30
DNA: TGTGCCTGGAGTGCCCAAACGGACAGGGCTAAACAAGAGACCCAGTACTTC
CDR3: CAWSAQTDRAKQETQYF

size: once
J: TRBJ2-4
D: .
V: TRBV28
DNA: TGTGCCAGCAGTTTAGTCCCTGAGATAAACATTCAGTACTTC
CDR3: CASSLVPEINIQYF

size: few
J: TRBJ2-7
D: TRBD2
V: TRBV7-3
DNA: TGTGCCAGCAGCCTCGGGCTAGCGGGAAACGACGAGCAGTACTTC
CDR3: CASSLGLAGNDEQYF

size: .
J: TRBJ1-1
D: .
V: TRBV6-6
DNA: TGTGCCAGCGTCGAATTTGGGGCTATGGCTTTCTTT
CDR3: CASVEFGAMAFF

size: .
J: TRBJ1-2
D: TRBD1
V: TRBV30
DNA: TGTGCCTGGAGGGGACAGGGTGTCTATGGCTACACCTTC
CDR3: CAWRGQGVYGYTF